One and the same sample provided the 2 T cell receptor beta chains below, sequenced in a study of blood T cell repertoires in COVID-19 (TCRdb year 2020). The library was built by means of the immunoSEQ multiplex PCR assay. TCRdb stores this immuneACCESS table with in-frame sequences only. Part of the clones is absent; in the studies checked, under half of the shortfall reflects unresolved V genes, and no reason is known for the rest. The sample yields 100,000 or so clones; roughly 87% were counted once. The ten largest clonotypes hold about 6.9% of the sample. The sequenced sample was peripheral blood. The source of these receptors is a man in his thirties or forties in a cohort sampled during active COVID-19.

V gene TRBV4-3 combines with J gene TRBJ2-7; 11 bases fit TRBD2. Trimming took 8 bases from V and 3 from J; bases not matched to a gene: 30. Germline V lookup: CDR1 LGHNA, CDR2 YSLEER. This CDR3 region has 22 residues. CDR3 residues: CASRRQGQRPGLADYQYYEQYF. Here the CDR3 DNA reads TGCGCCAGCCGAAGACAGGGCCAACGACCGGGACTAGCGGATTACCAATACTACGAGCAGTACTTC.

The chain links TRBV29-1 to TRBJ1-1; tentatively, D is TRBD1 (5 bases). V lost 4 bases and J 1 base, leaving 10 bases between the germline ends. From germline, CDR1 is SQVTM and CDR2 ANQGSEA. The CDR3 is 13 amino acids. The CDR3 coding sequence is TGCAGCGTTGTAAGGGGTCCGAACACTGAAGCTTTCTTT. This sequence encodes CSVVRGPNTEAFF.